This record covers a single TCR beta chain. No antigen is known for it. This sample is part of a study of identical twins' blood T cells. Trimming took 6 bases from V and 4 from J, leaving 20 bases between them. CDR1 and CDR2 (germline): SGHAT, FQNNGV. This CDR3 spans 16 amino acids. TCRdb reprocessed the 5' RACE reads via MiXCR and lists one record per CDR3 protein. The sample lists 300,000 to 450,000 distinct CDR3 sequences, under 30% occurring once. Findings of the study overall: Twins shared more top CDR3 clonotypes than unrelated donors did.

This TCR was recovered from a woman aged 18 to 49 in good health. The chain carries TRBV11-2 and TRBJ2-3; D is tentatively TRBD1 or TRBD2 (5 bases each). The sequenced sample consisted of PBMCs. This CDR3 is CASRSGRVQGSDTQYF. CDR3 DNA: TGTGCCAGCAGATCGGGACGGGTACAAGGGTCAGATACGCAGTATTTT.